These 10 T cell receptor beta chains share one sample of origin, sequenced in a study of T cells in Graves' hyperthyroidism and ophthalmopathy. There were TCR beta CDR3 regions amplified from RNA transcripts. First-round RT-PCR with HTBI primers amplified the TCR CDR3 region. TCRdb reprocessed the multiplex PCR reads with MiXCR, giving one entry per CDR3 protein. The sample consists of about 330,000 distinct CDR3 sequences, about 13% of them appearing once. The sequenced material came from blood. These receptors came from a woman aged 40 to 50 with Graves' ophthalmopathy.

This clonotype showed up many times. The CDR3 here is CASSLATSRRWSSTDTQYF. The CDR3, as DNA: TGTGCCAGCAGCTTAGCTACTAGCAGGAGATGGTCTAGCACAGATACGCAGTATTTT. V gene TRBV7-9 combines with J gene TRBJ2-3, with D perhaps TRBD2 (6 bases). V lost 0 bases and J 0 bases, leaving 19 bases between the germline ends. This CDR3 spans 19 amino acids. Looked up from germline, CDR1 is SEHNR and CDR2 is FQNEAQ (reference sequence). The complete variable domain, with remaining parts taken from reference TRBV7-9 and TRBJ2-3, reads DTGVSQNPRHKITKRGQNVTFRCDPISEHNRLYWYRQTLGQGPEFLTYFQNEAQLEKSRLLSDRFSAERPKGSFSTLEIQRTEQGDSAMYLCASSLATSRRWSSTDTQYFGPGTRLTVL.

This clonotype has a handful of counts. The V and J genes are TRBV5-5 and TRBJ2-3; D could derive from TRBD1 or TRBD2 (5 bases each). The germline V and J ends were trimmed by 0 bases and 4 bases, with 12 bases remaining between them. From germline, CDR1 is SGHKS and CDR2 YYEKEE (reference sequence). This CDR3 is 15 amino acids long. CDR3 nucleotides: TGTGCCAGCAGCTTGGCCGAGGGGCGTCCAGATACGCAGTATTTT. Translating it yields CASSLAEGRPDTQYF.

The table lists this clonotype with a few counts. The chain uses TRBV6-1 and TRBJ1-4; no clear D. Trimming took 8 bases from V and 0 from J, leaving 13 bases between them. Looked up from germline, CDR1 is MNHNS and CDR2 is SASEGT. This CDR3 has 15 amino acids. The CDR3 nucleotides are TGTGCCAGCTGTACTTCTGGAGCAACTAATGAAAAACTGTTTTTT. This encodes CASCTSGATNEKLFF.

This sequence joins TRBV2 and TRBJ1-1; D might be TRBD1 (5 bases). V gave up 6 bases and J gave up 1 base, with 9 bases separating them. Germline V gene data show CDR1 as SNHLY and CDR2 as FYNNEI. This CDR3 has 13 residues. The CDR3 bases are TGTGCCAGCAGCGTTGGACAGAACACTGAAGCTTTCTTT. It encodes CASSVGQNTEAFF. The entire variable domain, with the rest obtained from reference TRBV2 and TRBJ1-1, is as follows: EPEVTQTPSHQVTQMGQEVILRCVPISNHLYFYWYRQILGQKVEFLVSFYNNEISEKSEIFDDQFSVERPDGSNFTLKIRSTKLEDSAMYFCASSVGQNTEAFFGQGTRLTVV.

The table lists this clonotype with many counts. The rearrangement joins TRBV6-5 to TRBJ1-5; D unclear. The CDR3 has 13 amino acids. V was trimmed by 2 bases and J by 8 bases, leaving 10 bases between them. Germline values: CDR1 MNHEY, CDR2 SVGAGI. This CDR3 reads CASSYIMGEPQHF. CDR3 coding DNA: TGTGCCAGCAGTTACATCATGGGTGAGCCCCAGCATTTT.

In this sample, this clonotype turned up a few times. The chain has TRBV28 and TRBJ2-1, with 9 bases matching TRBD2. CDR1 MDHEN and CDR2 SYDVKM come from the germline V gene. J lost 9 bases, V lost 9 bases, and 9 bases had no gene match. This CDR3 is built from 13 residues. The CDR3: CASQLGGRVEQFF. For the CDR3, the DNA is TGTGCCAGTCAATTGGGCGGGAGGGTTGAGCAGTTCTTC.

The table lists this clonotype with many counts. The rearrangement uses TRBV2 and TRBJ2-7, with 8 positions matching TRBD1. The trim removed 5 bases at V and 1 base at J, leaving 10 bases unmatched. This CDR3 has 16 residues. Germline CDR1 reads SNHLY; CDR2 reads FYNNEI. The CDR3 spells CASSPGPGTGSYEQYF. The CDR3 region has the DNA TGTGCCAGCAGTCCCGGTCCCGGGACAGGTTCCTACGAGCAGTACTTC. Complete variable domain (other parts from reference TRBV2 and TRBJ2-7): EPEVTQTPSHQVTQMGQEVILRCVPISNHLYFYWYRQILGQKVEFLVSFYNNEISEKSEIFDDQFSVERPDGSNFTLKIRSTKLEDSAMYFCASSPGPGTGSYEQYFGPGTRLTVT.

This clonotype occurred a few times. The chain carries TRBV12-3 or TRBV12-4 and TRBJ1-4; D gene uncertain. Trimming took off 6 bases at V and 7 bases at J, with 9 bases between the two ends. The CDR3 length is 12 residues. The CDR3 reads CASRTNLEKLFF. CDR3 nucleotide sequence: TGTGCCAGCAGGACAAACCTTGAAAAACTGTTTTTT.

This clonotype was counted at least ten times. J is TRBJ1-4 and V is TRBV9; D unclear. Trimming shortened V by 3 bases and J by 10 bases, and 16 bases separated the two germline ends. The CDR3 extends over 14 amino acids. Germline loops: CDR1 SGDLS, CDR2 YYNGEE. In DNA, the CDR3 is TGTGCCAGCAGCGGTACAGCGTTAGTGGGAAAACTGTTTTTT. It translates to CASSGTALVGKLFF.

This clonotype has at least ten counts. V and J are TRBV10-3 and TRBJ2-5, with D hard to call. Germline loops: CDR1 ENHRY, CDR2 SYGVKD. V was cut by 8 bases and J by 5 bases, with 12 bases left in between. The CDR3 is 12 residues long. DNA of the CDR3: TGTGCCATCGCGGCCCTCCGGGAGACCCAGTACTTC. As protein: CAIAALRETQYF.